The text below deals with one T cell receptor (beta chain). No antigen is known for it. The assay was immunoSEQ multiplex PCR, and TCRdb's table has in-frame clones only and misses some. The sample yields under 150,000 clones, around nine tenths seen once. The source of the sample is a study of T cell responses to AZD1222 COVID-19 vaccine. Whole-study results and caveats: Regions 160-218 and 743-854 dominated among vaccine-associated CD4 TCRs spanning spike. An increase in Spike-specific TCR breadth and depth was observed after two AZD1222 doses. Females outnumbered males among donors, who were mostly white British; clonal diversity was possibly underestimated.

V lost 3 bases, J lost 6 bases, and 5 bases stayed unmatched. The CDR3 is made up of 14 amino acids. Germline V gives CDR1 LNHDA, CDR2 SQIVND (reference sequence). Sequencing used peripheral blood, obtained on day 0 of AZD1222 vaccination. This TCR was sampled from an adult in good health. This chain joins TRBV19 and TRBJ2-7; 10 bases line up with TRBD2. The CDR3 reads CASSMGLAGVEQYF. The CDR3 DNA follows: TGTGCCAGTAGTATGGGCCTAGCGGGAGTCGAGCAGTACTTC.